The source of this TCR beta chain is a study of shared clonotypes between healthy human individuals. Study information: Each donor's CD8 memory used one plate, CD8 naive two, each CD4 subset three.

The assay was immunoSEQ multiplex PCR, and TCRdb's table has in-frame clones only and misses some. The sample lists 780,000 or so clones; 55% to 80% were seen once. This clone appeared once. Every donor, a Caucasian adult, lived in Nashville, Tennessee. The V end was cut by 0 bases, the J end by 5 bases, with 8 bases between. The CDR3 has 13 residues. Germline assignment: CDR1 ENHRY and CDR2 SYGVKD. Sequenced sample: memory CD4+ T cells sorted from blood. The sample's subset: CD45RA-negative fraction. The sequence was collected from a woman in her twenties or thirties in good health. The chain has TRBV10-3 and TRBJ2-7; no clear D gene. This CDR3 reads CAISESILDEQYF. Here the CDR3 DNA reads TGTGCCATCAGTGAGTCGATCCTGGACGAGCAGTACTTC.